This T cell receptor beta chain comes out of a study of T cells in Graves' hyperthyroidism and ophthalmopathy. Regarding the study as a whole: Most clonotypes that expanded in the thyroid above 0.001 also showed up in blood. The model's output predicted ophthalmopathy at a median of approximately 6.5 months prior to onset.

The CDR3 extends over 16 amino acids. CDR1 is LGHDT, CDR2 YNNKEL, per germline (reference sequence). Trimming removed 1 base at V and 3 bases at J, with 13 bases between. Newly diagnosed hyperthyroidism, duration under 2 months, in patients aged 18 to 65. RNA transcripts were the template for amplifying TCR beta CDR3 regions. RT-PCR in the first round (using the HTBI primer set) targeted the TCR CDR3. TCRdb analysed the multiplex PCR reads with MiXCR anew, one entry per CDR3 protein. This repertoire shows about 400,000 distinct CDR3 sequences, around 16% found once; its top ten account for about 7.7%. This clonotype was counted many times. Antigen unknown.

This TCR was recovered from a woman between 18 and 29 years old with Graves' hyperthyroidism. Material for sequencing was blood. The chain has TRBV3-1 and TRBJ2-1; D is tentatively TRBD1 or TRBD2 (6 bases each). For the CDR3, the DNA is TGTGCCAGCAGCCAAGGAGGGGGAGGATACTACAATGAGCAGTTCTTC. Its translation is CASSQGGGGYYNEQFF.